This section outlines one T cell receptor (beta chain) sequence together with its context. One entry per CDR3 protein results from TCRdb running MiXCR on the 5' RACE reads. Altogether about 570,000 distinct CDR3 sequences are present, more than 9% being singletons, with the ten largest covering 2.5% to 3.5%. Germline lookup yields CDR1 SGDLS and CDR2 YYNGEE. This CDR3 is built from 15 residues. Trimming stripped 0 bases from V and 3 bases from J, with 11 bases between. The sample originates from a study of identical twins. Another study also made use of these data, one on yellow fever vaccine responses in identical twins.

Sequencing used PBMCs. The gene calls are TRBV9 and TRBJ2-3, with D perhaps TRBD1 (6 bases). The clonotype originates from a woman aged 18-29 years in good health. This chain's CDR3 is CASSVVGAPTDTQYF. The CDR3 DNA follows: TGTGCCAGCAGCGTAGTGGGGGCCCCAACAGATACGCAGTATTTT. Using reference TRBV9 and TRBJ2-3 for the parts outside the CDR3, the full variable domain is DSGVTQTPKHLITATGQRVTLRCSPRSGDLSVYWYQQSLDQGLQFLIQYYNGEERAKGNILERFSAQQFPDLHSELNLSSLELGDSALYFCASSVVGAPTDTQYFGPGTRLTVL.